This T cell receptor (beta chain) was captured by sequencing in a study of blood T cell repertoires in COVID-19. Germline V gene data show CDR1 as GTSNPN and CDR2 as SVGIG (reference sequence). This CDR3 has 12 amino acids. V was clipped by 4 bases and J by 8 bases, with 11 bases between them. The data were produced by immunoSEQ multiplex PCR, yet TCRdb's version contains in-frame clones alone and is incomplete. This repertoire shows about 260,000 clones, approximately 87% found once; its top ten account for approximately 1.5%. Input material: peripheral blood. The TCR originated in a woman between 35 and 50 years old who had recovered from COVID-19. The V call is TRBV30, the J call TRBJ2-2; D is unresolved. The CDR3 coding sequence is TGTGCCTGGACGGTCTATACGGGGGAGCTGTTTTTT. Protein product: CAWTVYTGELFF.